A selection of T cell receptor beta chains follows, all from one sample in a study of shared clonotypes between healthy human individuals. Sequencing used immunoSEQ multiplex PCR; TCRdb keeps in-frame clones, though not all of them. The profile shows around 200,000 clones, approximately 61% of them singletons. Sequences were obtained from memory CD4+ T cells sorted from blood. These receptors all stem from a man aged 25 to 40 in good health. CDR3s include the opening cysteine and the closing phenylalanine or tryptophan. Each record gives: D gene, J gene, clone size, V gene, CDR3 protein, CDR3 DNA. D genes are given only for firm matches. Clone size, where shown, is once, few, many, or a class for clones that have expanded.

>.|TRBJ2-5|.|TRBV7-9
CASSPPYRVSETQYF
TGTGCCAGCAGCCCCCCCTACAGGGTGTCAGAGACCCAGTACTTC
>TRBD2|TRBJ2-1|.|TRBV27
CASSSVAGGAYNEQFF
TGTGCCAGCAGTTCCGTAGCGGGAGGGGCTTACAATGAGCAGTTCTTC
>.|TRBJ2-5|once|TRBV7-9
CASSHIFRRRETQYF
TGTGCCAGCAGCCATATTTTCAGGCGGAGAGAGACCCAGTACTTC
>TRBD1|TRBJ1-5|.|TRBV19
CASSNRQGVQPQHF
TGTGCCAGTAGTAACAGACAGGGGGTTCAGCCCCAGCATTTT
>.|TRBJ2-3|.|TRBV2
CASTPDADTQYF
TGTGCCAGCACGCCTGATGCAGATACGCAGTATTTT
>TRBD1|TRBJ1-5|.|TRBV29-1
CSVRDRDQPQHF
TGCAGCGTCCGGGACAGGGATCAGCCCCAGCATTTT
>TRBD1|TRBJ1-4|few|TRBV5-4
CASSPGTVGEKLFF
TGTGCCAGCAGCCCCGGGACAGTGGGCGAAAAACTGTTTTTT
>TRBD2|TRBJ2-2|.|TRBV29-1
CSTRTSGTGELFF
TGCAGCACAAGGACTAGCGGGACCGGGGAGCTGTTTTTT
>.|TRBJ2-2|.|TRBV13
CASSLNTGELFF
TGTGCCAGCAGCTTAAACACCGGGGAGCTGTTTTTT
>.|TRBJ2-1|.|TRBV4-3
CASSQRREPPFF
TGCGCCAGCAGCCAACGGCGGGAACCGCCGTTCTTC
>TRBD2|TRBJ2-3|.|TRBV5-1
CASSIEAGSTDTQYF
TGCGCCAGCAGCATCGAAGCGGGGAGCACAGATACGCAGTATTTT
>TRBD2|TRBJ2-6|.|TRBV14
CASSQSGRATGANVLTF
TGTGCCAGCAGCCAAAGCGGGAGGGCCACTGGGGCCAACGTCCTGACTTTC
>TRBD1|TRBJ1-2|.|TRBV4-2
CASSQEGQIYGYTF
TGTGCCAGCAGCCAGGAGGGACAGATCTATGGCTACACCTTC
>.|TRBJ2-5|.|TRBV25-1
CASSELLYQETQYF
TGTGCCAGCAGTGAACTACTATACCAAGAGACCCAGTACTTC
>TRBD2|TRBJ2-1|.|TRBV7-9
CASSLGHVTGVGTSKFF
TGTGCCAGCAGCTTAGGACACGTGACGGGTGTGGGGACTAGTAAGTTCTTC
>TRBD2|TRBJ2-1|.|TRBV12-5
CASGLGLAGYNEQFF
TGTGCTAGTGGTTTGGGACTAGCGGGTTACAATGAGCAGTTCTTC
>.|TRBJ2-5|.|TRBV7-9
CASSLAQGSGETQYF
TGTGCCAGCAGCTTAGCACAGGGAAGTGGGGAGACCCAGTACTTC
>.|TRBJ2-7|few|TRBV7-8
CASSLVAEAYEQYF
TGTGCCAGCAGCTTAGTAGCGGAGGCCTACGAGCAGTACTTC
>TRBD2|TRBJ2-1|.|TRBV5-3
CARSLGLAGEGGGNEQFF
TGTGCCAGAAGCTTGGGGCTAGCGGGGGAAGGGGGCGGCAATGAGCAGTTCTTC
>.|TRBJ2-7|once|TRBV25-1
CASSEWQDSYEQYF
TGTGCCAGCAGTGAATGGCAGGACTCCTACGAGCAGTACTTC
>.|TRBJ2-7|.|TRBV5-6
CASSLYYRNSYNYEQYF
TGTGCCAGCAGCCTTTACTACAGGAACTCGTACAACTACGAGCAGTACTTC
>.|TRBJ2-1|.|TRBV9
CASSVVGGEQFF
TGTGCCAGCAGCGTAGTGGGGGGTGAGCAGTTCTTC
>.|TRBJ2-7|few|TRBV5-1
CASRSEAPLYEQYF
TGCGCCAGCAGGTCGGAGGCCCCCCTCTACGAGCAGTACTTC
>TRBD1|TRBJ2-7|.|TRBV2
CASSETRGTVHEQYF
TGTGCCAGCAGTGAAACGAGGGGGACAGTCCACGAGCAGTACTTC
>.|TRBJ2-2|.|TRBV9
CASSVGVAGELFF
TGTGCCAGCAGCGTAGGGGTGGCAGGGGAGCTGTTTTTT
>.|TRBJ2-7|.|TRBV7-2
CASSFYRLYEQYF
TGTGCCAGCAGCTTCTACCGACTGTACGAGCAGTACTTC
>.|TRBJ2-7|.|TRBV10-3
CAIRRGGGATHLGQYF
TGTGCCATCCGCAGGGGTGGCGGAGCCACCCACCTCGGGCAGTACTTC
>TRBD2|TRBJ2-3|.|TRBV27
CASRPLAGGSTDTQYF
TGTGCCAGCAGACCTCTAGCGGGAGGGAGCACAGATACGCAGTATTTT
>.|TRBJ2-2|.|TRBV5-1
CASSLDYTGELFF
TGCGCCAGCAGCTTGGACTACACCGGGGAGCTGTTTTTT
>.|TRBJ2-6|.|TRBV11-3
CASSLGLRSGANVLTF
TGTGCCAGCAGCTTAGGGCTCCGCTCTGGGGCCAACGTCCTGACTTTC
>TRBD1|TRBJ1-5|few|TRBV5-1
CASSLWPGQENQPQHF
TGCGCCAGCAGCTTGTGGCCGGGACAGGAGAATCAGCCCCAGCATTTT
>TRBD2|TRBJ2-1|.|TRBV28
CASSFLGGARNLINEQFF
TGTGCCAGCAGTTTCTTGGGAGGGGCCCGGAACCTTATCAATGAGCAGTTCTTC
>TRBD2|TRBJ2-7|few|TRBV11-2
CASSLGGSSYEQYF
TGTGCCAGCAGCTTAGGCGGGAGCTCCTACGAGCAGTACTTC
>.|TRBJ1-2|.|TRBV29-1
CSVYREIHGYTF
TGCAGCGTTTACAGGGAAATTCATGGCTACACCTTC
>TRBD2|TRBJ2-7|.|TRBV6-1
CASSERTSGRFGEQYF
TGTGCCAGCAGTGAGAGGACTAGCGGGAGGTTTGGCGAGCAGTACTTC
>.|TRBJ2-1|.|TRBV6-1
CASSAEQVQVSEQFF
TGTGCCAGCAGTGCGGAACAAGTTCAGGTCAGTGAGCAGTTCTTC
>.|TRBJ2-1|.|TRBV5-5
CASSSGIGFYNEQFF
TGTGCCAGCAGCTCCGGGATAGGATTCTACAATGAGCAGTTCTTC
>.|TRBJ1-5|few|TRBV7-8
CASSLVWTGNQPQHF
TGTGCCAGCAGCTTAGTTTGGACGGGCAATCAGCCCCAGCATTTT
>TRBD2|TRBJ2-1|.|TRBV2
CASRRDLAGGLDEQFF
TGTGCCAGCAGGCGGGATTTAGCGGGAGGTTTGGATGAGCAGTTCTTC
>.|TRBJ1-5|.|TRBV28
CASNSRFQPQHF
TGTGCCAGCAACTCCCGGTTCCAGCCCCAGCATTTT
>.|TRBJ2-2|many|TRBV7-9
CASGPPLGELFF
TGTGCCAGCGGCCCCCCTTTAGGGGAGCTGTTTTTT
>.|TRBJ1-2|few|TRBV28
CASNVRGKGYGYTF
TGTGCCAGCAACGTGCGGGGGAAAGGCTATGGCTACACCTTC
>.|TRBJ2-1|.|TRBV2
CASNPQGTPYNEQFF
TGTGCCAGCAACCCTCAGGGGACTCCCTACAATGAGCAGTTCTTC
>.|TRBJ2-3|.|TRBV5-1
CASSPRLDSDTQYF
TGCGCCAGCAGCCCCAGACTAGATTCAGATACGCAGTATTTT
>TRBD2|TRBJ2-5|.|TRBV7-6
CASSKGRAPREAQYF
TGTGCCAGCAGCAAGGGGAGGGCTCCAAGAGAGGCCCAGTACTTC
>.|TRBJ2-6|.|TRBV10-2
CASSEEGGAGANVLTF
TGCGCCAGCAGTGAGGAGGGGGGGGCTGGGGCCAACGTCCTGACTTTC
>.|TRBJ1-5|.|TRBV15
CATSSSPNQPQHF
TGTGCCACCAGCAGCTCCCCCAATCAGCCCCAGCATTTT
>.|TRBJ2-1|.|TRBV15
CATPVGEFYNEQFF
TGTGCCACCCCCGTAGGGGAGTTCTACAATGAGCAGTTCTTC
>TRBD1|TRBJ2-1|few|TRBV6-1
CASRPTGDNEQFF
TGTGCCAGCAGACCCACAGGGGACAATGAGCAGTTCTTC
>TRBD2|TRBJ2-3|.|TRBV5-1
CASTAITSGRTDTQYF
TGCGCCAGCACCGCGATAACTAGCGGGAGGACAGATACGCAGTATTTT
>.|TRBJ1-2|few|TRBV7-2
CASSLGRMGGYGYTF
TGTGCCAGCAGCTTAGGGCGCATGGGGGGCTATGGCTACACCTTC
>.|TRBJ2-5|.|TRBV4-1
CASSQVISALQETQYF
TGCGCCAGCAGCCAAGTTATTAGCGCGCTACAAGAGACCCAGTACTTC
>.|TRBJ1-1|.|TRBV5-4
CASSLVGPGEAFF
TGTGCCAGCAGCTTGGTAGGTCCAGGCGAAGCTTTCTTT
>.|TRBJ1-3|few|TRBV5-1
CASSFGKGSTIYF
TGCGCCAGCAGCTTCGGAAAAGGGAGCACCATATATTTT
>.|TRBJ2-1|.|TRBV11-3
CASSLEQRANEQFF
TGTGCCAGCAGCTTAGAGCAGAGGGCCAATGAGCAGTTCTTC
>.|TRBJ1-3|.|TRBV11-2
CASSLRDRPSGNTIYF
TGTGCCAGCAGCTTGAGAGACAGGCCGTCTGGAAACACCATATATTTT
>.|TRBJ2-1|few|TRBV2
CAKGPNTFF
TGTGCCAAAGGGCCTAATACGTTCTTC
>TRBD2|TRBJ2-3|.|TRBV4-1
CASTLAGFTDTQYF
TGCGCCAGCACACTAGCGGGGTTTACAGATACGCAGTATTTT